This T cell receptor (beta chain) was found in a study of T-cell reconstitution after alpha-beta-depleted transplantation in children. CDR3 size: 16 residues. With V trimmed by 1 base and J by 5 bases, 8 bases remained unmatched. The germline gives CDR1 SGHTA, CDR2 FQGNSA. The TCRbeta library incorporated unique molecular identifiers. MiXCR was run by TCRdb on the PCR reads, yielding one entry per CDR3 protein. The data show 500,000 to 750,000 distinct CDR3 sequences, with about an eighth seen just once and 2.2% held by the top ten. This clonotype was obtained from a male patient younger than 18 who had a stem cell transplant for acute myeloid leukemia, so the T cells may come from the graft donor. This chain uses TRBV7-2 with TRBJ2-7, with 10 bases aligning to TRBD2. Sequencing used PBMCs, mostly from graft donor cells, obtained 360 days after TCRalphabeta/CD19-depleted stem cell transplant. The CDR3 protein is CASSLVPAGGPHEQYF. The CDR3 DNA reads TGTGCCAGCAGCTTAGTCCCAGCGGGAGGGCCCCACGAGCAGTACTTC.